The source of this T cell receptor beta chain is a study of blood T cell repertoires in COVID-19. Study details: The United States, Italy and Spain were the sources of the acute and convalescent COVID-19 samples. PBMCs, B-cell-depleted T cells, or T cells provided the cDNA or gDNA that made up the material.

This clone has only one observation. In the source study's methods: Amplification with reference gene primers provided the estimates of nucleated cell counts. Assay used: immunoSEQ multiplex PCR; TCRdb lists only in-frame clones, some missing. V and J calls and clone size are those listed in that table; D and trimming were worked out from the DNA. The sample shows around 180,000 clones, more than 75% of them seen only once. The TCR comes from a person between 70 and 80 years old with COVID-19, enrolled during active disease. What was sequenced was peripheral blood.

The CDR3 sequence is CASSLRGNTGELFF. CDR3 bases: TGTGCCAGCAGCCTTAGGGGGAACACCGGGGAGCTGTTTTTT. This chain joins TRBV7-3 and TRBJ2-2; a possible D gene is TRBD1 (5 bases). The CDR3 length is 14 residues. CDR1 and CDR2 (germline): SGHTA, FQGTGA. V gave up 5 bases and J gave up 1 base, with 8 bases separating them.